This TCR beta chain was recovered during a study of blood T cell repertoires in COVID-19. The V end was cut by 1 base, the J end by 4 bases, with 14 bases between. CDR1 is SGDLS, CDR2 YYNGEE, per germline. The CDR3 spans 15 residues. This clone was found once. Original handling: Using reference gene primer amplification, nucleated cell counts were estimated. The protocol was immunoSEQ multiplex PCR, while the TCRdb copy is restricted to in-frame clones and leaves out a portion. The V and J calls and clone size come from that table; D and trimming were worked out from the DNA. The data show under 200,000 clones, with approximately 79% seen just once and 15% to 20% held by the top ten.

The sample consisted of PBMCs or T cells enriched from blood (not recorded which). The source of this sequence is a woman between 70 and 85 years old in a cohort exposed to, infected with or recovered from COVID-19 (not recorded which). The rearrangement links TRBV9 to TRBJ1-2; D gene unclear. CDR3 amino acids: CASSVTLAGSYGYTF. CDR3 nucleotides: TGTGCCAGCAGCGTAACCTTGGCAGGATCCTATGGCTACACCTTC.